The source of this T cell receptor (beta chain) is a study of T cells in Graves' hyperthyroidism and ophthalmopathy (dated by TCRdb to about 2019). In the study overall: Peripheral blood was sampled at the time of initial diagnosis, prior to any treatment. To identify TCR V-J signatures that set the groups apart, the researchers used a discovery cohort of 100 patients, made up of under 50 with Graves' ophthalmopathy and some 58 with stable Graves' hyperthyroidism. Whether ophthalmopathy could be predicted prospectively was tested in an independent validation cohort made up of roughly 19 hyperthyroidism patients plus 17 patients who later progressed to ophthalmopathy. The roughly 91 discovery patients were randomly split 7:3 into training and test sets. Thyroid tissue and blood T-cell repertoires from over 5 Graves' hyperthyroidism patients were also compared in the study. After sampling, hyperthyroidism patients received methimazole starting at 30 mg daily, and ophthalmopathy patients received high-dose intravenous methylprednisolone. The paper reports TCR Vbeta CDR3 sequencing of 140 or so peripheral blood samples: approximately 41 ophthalmopathy, fewer than 80 hyperthyroidism and approximately 17 progressor patients. On the study overall, not on this receptor specifically: Most expanded thyroid clonotypes (frequency above 0.001) were also found in blood, which suggests that blood repertoires may mirror thyroid immune responses. In validation, progression to ophthalmopathy was predicted by the model with 70% to 71% sensitivity and roughly 76% specificity, a median of roughly 6.4 months before onset. Sample size was not statistically predetermined, and blinding of investigators to group allocation was not performed. Ophthalmopathy was separated from stable hyperthyroidism by a 13 V-J signature model, with around 88% sensitivity and 81% to 82% specificity obtained in cross-validation and 80%/75% obtained in testing.

Hyperthyroidism patients were newly diagnosed, with disease duration under 2 months, and aged 18 to 65 years. Patients with uncontrolled infections, other autoimmune diseases, pregnancy or lactation were excluded. Diagnoses were based on clinical symptoms, serum thyroxine and TRAb, thyroid ultrasound and orbital computed tomography. Blood from progressor patients was drawn when they were first diagnosed with hyperthyroidism, before any ophthalmopathy symptoms appeared. Ficoll-Paque density gradient centrifugation was used to isolate PBMCs from approximately 10 ml of fresh peripheral blood. Patients classed as progressors first received a Graves' hyperthyroidism diagnosis and then went on to develop ophthalmopathy during follow-up. Total RNA was extracted with Trizol reagent, and quality was checked on an Agilent 2100 Bioanalyzer. In regard to this clonotype: No antigen is known for it. The sample holds no much larger clone one base away, and base qualities are not on file.

V drops 3 bases and J drops 0 bases, leaving 14 bases in between. The germline V gene supplies CDR1 SGHVS and CDR2 FNYEAQ. CDR3 length: 16 amino acids, cysteine to phenylalanine. The DNA shown is the 48-base CDR3, in frame from base 1. The TCR beta CDR3 regions were amplified from the RNA transcripts. A first-round RT-PCR of the TCR CDR3 used the HTBI primer set with the Qiagen OneStep RT-PCR kit. The libraries were constructed in a second round of multiplex PCR and then size-selected and purified. Sequencing of the libraries was done on an Illumina HiSeq2000 using paired-end 100 bp reads. The paper's processing steps were these. SOAPnuke was used to process the raw data, with reads discarded if the reads contained adapters or uncalled bases, had a mean Phred below 15, or lacked an exact constant-primer or identifier match. High-quality paired reads were merged with COPE v1.2.5, and unique nucleotide sequences were defined as clonotypes. Clonotypes were aligned to IMGT TRBV, TRBD and TRBJ reference segments using MiTCR v1.1. The analysis was restricted to V-J combinations with a frequency above 0.0001, which together covered just over 98% of the repertoires. The TCS score was defined as the ratio of F50 (clonal expansion) to E x V (chaos), calculated using BLOSUM62-based TCRdist between CDR3 peptides within each V-J. Welch's t-statistics and random forest reduced 514 V-J features to under 15, which were used in a naive Bayes classifier (R e1071). Using fastp trimming at Q25 and MiXCR clonotype assembly, TCRdb reanalyzed the public sequencing data and kept in-frame beta chains. Duplicate CDR3 protein sequences are folded into a single record with the most common DNA and genes. Clone size and V and J calls follow TCRdb, not the original study. The sample includes more than 550,000 distinct CDR3 sequences, with 18% observed a single time. About a sixth of the sample rests with the top ten.

The sequence was collected from a woman aged 50 to 65 with Graves' hyperthyroidism that later progressed to Graves' ophthalmopathy. Sequenced sample: blood. The sequence joins TRBV7-6 to TRBJ2-5; matching of 7 bases hints at TRBD2 as the D gene. CDR3 sequence: CASSFIGGGYQETQYF. In nucleotides, the sequence is TGTGCCAGCAGCTTCATAGGGGGGGGCTACCAAGAGACCCAGTACTTC.